Listed here is a single TCR beta chain. Data came from immunoSEQ multiplex PCR; TCRdb stores just in-frame clones and leaves some out. The data show some 130,000 clones, with roughly 90% seen just once and roughly 2.6% held by the top ten. This specimen comes from a study of control samples from healthy donors and cancer patients. The CDR3 covers 18 residues. V trimming: 7 bases; J trimming: 1 base; junction bases outside the gene matches: 11. CDR1 and CDR2 from the germline V gene are MNHEY and SVGEGT. This receptor was obtained from a man aged 40-49 years in good health. This sequence joins TRBV6-2 or TRBV6-3 and TRBJ2-2, with 11 nucleotides matching TRBD2. The source material was blood. The CDR3 loop reads CASTPLAGGSVNTGELFF. The CDR3 DNA reads TGTGCCAGCACCCCTCTAGCGGGGGGATCTGTGAACACCGGGGAGCTGTTTTTT.